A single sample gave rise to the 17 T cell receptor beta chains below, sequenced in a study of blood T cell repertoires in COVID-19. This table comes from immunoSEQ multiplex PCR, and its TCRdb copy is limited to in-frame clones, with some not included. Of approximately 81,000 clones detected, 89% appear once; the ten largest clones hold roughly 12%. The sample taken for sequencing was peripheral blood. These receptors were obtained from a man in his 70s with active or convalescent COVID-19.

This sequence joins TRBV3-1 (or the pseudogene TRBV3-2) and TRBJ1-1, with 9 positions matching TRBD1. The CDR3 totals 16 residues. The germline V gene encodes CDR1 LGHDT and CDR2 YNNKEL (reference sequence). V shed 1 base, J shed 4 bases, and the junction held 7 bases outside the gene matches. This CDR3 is CASSQAHRGRGTEAFF. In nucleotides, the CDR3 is TGTGCCAGCAGCCAAGCGCACAGGGGGCGAGGCACTGAAGCTTTCTTT.

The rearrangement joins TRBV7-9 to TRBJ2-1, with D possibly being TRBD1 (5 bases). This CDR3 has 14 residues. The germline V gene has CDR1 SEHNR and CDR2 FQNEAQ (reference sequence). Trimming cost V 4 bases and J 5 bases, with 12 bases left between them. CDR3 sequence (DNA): TGTGCCAGCAGCTGGACATCTGCAAACAATGAGCAGTTCTTC. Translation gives CASSWTSANNEQFF. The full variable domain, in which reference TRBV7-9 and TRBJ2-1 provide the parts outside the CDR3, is DTGVSQNPRHKITKRGQNVTFRCDPISEHNRLYWYRQTLGQGPEFLTYFQNEAQLEKSRLLSDRFSAERPKGSFSTLEIQRTEQGDSAMYLCASSWTSANNEQFFGPGTRLTVL.

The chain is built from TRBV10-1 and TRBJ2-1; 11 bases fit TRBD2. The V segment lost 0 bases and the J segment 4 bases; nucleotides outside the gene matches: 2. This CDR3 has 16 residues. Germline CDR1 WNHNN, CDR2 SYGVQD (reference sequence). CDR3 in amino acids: CASSESLAGGYNEQFF. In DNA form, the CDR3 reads TGCGCCAGCAGTGAGTCCCTAGCGGGGGGATACAATGAGCAGTTCTTC.

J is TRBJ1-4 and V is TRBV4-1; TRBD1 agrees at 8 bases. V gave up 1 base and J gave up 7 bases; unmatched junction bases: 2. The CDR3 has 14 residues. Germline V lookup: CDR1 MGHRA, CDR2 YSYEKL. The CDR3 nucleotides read TGCGCCAGCAGCCAAGGGACAGGGACTGAAAAACTGTTTTTT. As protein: CASSQGTGTEKLFF.

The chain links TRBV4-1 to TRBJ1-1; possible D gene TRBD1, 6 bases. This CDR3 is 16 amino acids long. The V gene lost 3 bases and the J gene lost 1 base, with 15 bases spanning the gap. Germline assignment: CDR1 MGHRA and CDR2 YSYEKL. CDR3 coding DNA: TGCGCCAGCAGCCACCTAAGGGGGGGGGAGAACACTGAAGCTTTCTTT. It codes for CASSHLRGGENTEAFF.

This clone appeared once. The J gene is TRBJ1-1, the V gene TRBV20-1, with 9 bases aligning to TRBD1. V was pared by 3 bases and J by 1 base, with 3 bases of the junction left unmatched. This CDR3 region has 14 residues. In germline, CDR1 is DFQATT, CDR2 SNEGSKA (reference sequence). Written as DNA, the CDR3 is TGCAGTGCTAGTACAGGGGGCCGGAACACTGAAGCTTTCTTT. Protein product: CSASTGGRNTEAFF.

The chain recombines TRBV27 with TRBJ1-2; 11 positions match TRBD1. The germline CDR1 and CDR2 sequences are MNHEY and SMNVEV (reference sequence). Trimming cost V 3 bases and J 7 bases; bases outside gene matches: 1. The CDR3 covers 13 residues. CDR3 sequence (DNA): TGTGCCAGCAGTTTTGGGACAGGGGGTGGCTACACCTTC. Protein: CASSFGTGGGYTF.

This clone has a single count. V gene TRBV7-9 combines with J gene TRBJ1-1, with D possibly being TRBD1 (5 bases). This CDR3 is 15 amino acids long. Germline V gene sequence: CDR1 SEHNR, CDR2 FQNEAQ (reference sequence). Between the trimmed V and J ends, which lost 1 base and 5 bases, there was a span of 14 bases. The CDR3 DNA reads TGTGCCAGCAGCTTAGGGGCAGGGCTTTTGACTGAAGCTTTCTTT. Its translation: CASSLGAGLLTEAFF.

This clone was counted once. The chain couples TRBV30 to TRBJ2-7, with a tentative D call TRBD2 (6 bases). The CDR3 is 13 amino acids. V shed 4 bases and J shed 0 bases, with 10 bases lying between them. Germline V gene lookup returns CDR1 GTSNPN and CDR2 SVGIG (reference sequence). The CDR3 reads CAWMEGFSYEQYF. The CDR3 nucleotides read TGTGCCTGGATGGAGGGATTCTCCTACGAGCAGTACTTC.

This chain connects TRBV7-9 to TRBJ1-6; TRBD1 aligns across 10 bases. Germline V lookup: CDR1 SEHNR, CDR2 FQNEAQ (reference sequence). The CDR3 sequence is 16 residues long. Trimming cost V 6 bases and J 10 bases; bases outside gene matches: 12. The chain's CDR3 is CASSQTGTGVASPLHF. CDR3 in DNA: TGTGCCAGCAGTCAAACCGGGACAGGGGTTGCATCACCCCTCCACTTT.

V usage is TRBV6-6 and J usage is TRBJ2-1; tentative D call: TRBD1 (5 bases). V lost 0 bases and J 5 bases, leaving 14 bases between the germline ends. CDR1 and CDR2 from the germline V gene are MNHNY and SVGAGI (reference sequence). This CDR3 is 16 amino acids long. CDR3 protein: CASSYSDRPRDNEQFF. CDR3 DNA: TGTGCCAGCAGTTACTCTGACAGACCCAGGGACAATGAGCAGTTCTTC.

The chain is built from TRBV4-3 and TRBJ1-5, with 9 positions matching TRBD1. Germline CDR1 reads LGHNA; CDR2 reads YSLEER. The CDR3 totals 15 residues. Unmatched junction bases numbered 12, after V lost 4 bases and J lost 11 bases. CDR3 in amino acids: CASSPSRGQGKAQHF. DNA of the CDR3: TGCGCCAGCAGCCCTTCTAGAGGACAGGGGAAGGCCCAGCATTTT.

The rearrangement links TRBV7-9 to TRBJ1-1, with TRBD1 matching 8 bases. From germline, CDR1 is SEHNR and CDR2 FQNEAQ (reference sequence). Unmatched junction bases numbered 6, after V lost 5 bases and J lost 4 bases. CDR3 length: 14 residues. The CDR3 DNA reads TGTGCCAGCAGCCCGTCAGGGGGCGCCACTGAAGCTTTCTTT. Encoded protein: CASSPSGGATEAFF.

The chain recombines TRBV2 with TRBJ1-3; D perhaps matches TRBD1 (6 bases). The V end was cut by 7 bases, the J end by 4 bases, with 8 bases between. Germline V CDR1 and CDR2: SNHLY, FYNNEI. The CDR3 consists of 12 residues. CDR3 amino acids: CASTDRGNTIYF. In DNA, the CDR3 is TGTGCCAGCACCGACAGGGGAAACACCATATATTTT.

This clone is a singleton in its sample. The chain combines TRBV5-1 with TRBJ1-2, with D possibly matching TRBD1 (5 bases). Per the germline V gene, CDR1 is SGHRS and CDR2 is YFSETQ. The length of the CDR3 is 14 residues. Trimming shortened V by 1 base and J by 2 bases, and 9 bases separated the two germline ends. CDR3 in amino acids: CASSLTGLNYGYTF. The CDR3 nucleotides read TGCGCCAGCAGCTTGACAGGACTAAACTATGGCTACACCTTC.

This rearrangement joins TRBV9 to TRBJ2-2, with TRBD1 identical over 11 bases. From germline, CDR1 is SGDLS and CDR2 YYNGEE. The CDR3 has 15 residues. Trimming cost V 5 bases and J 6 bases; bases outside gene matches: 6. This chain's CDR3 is CASRPTGQGAGELFF. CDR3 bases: TGTGCCAGCAGACCGACGGGACAGGGGGCCGGGGAGCTGTTTTTT.

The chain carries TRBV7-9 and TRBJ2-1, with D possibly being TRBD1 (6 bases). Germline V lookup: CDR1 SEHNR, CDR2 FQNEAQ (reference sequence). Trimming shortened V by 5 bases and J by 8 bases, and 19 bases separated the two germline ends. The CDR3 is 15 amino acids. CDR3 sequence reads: CASSTDKQGTHEQFF. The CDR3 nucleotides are TGTGCCAGCAGCACCGACAAACAGGGTACCCATGAGCAGTTCTTC.